Following are 2 T cell receptor beta chains from one sample sequenced in a study of molecular identifiers for immune sequencing clone quantification (dated by TCRdb to 2016 to 2019). The library came from PCR. The instrument given in TCRdb is NextSeq 500. In-frame beta chains were kept once TCRdb had trimmed the public reads at Q25 with fastp and called clones with MiXCR. Every entry covers one CDR3 protein and lists the most common genes and DNA from its rows. This sample is represented by a few hundred thousand distinct CDR3 sequences; around 23% of them were singletons. Jointly, the top ten make up just over 0.75% of the sample. Sequencing was done on a sample of naive CD8+ T cells from blood, with Jurkat cell RNA spiked in. The sample's cell subset or site label, decoded: FACS-sorted CD8+CD4-CCR7+CD45RA+ naive T cells. Receptors originate from a human donor in good health. Some libraries in this study had Jurkat cell RNA spiked in.

This clonotype occurred a few times. J is TRBJ1-2 and V is TRBV7-2; no firm D call. CDR1 and CDR2 (germline): SGHTA, FQGNSA. The V end lost 1 base, the J end lost 6 bases, and 15 bases lay between the germline ends. The CDR3 spans 15 residues. This CDR3 is CASSLDWSASDGYTF. The CDR3 DNA reads as TGTGCCAGCAGCTTAGATTGGTCAGCCTCTGATGGCTACACCTTC.

As concerns this clonotype: A much larger clonotype is one base distant, so this may be a read error. The V gene is TRBV27, the J gene TRBJ1-5, with a weak D call TRBD1 (5 bases). The CDR3 is 13 amino acids. CDR1 MNHEY and CDR2 SMNVEV come from the germline V gene (reference sequence). Here the CDR3 reads CSSSQGDNQPQHF. The CDR3 DNA follows: TGTTCCAGCAGTCAAGGGGATAATCAGCCCCAGCATTTT.